The present entry profiles one TCR beta chain with its context. The record originates from a study of Graves' ophthalmopathy and Graves' hyperthyroidism. RNA served as the template for amplifying TCR beta CDR3 regions. The workflow started with a first-round RT-PCR run with HTBI primers and then moved on to a second-round multiplex PCR. MiXCR was run by TCRdb on the multiplex PCR reads, yielding one entry per CDR3 protein. Among around 670,000 distinct CDR3 sequences, roughly two fifths were seen once, and the ten largest hold 40% to 55%. V gave up 3 bases and J gave up 3 bases, with 12 bases separating them. In germline, CDR1 is SNHLY, CDR2 FYNNEI. The CDR3 extends over 14 amino acids.

The source of this sequence is an adult man with Graves' ophthalmopathy. Specimen: peripheral blood. The chain joins TRBV2 to TRBJ2-7, with D possibly being TRBD1 (6 bases). The CDR3 DNA reads as TGTGCCAGCAGTGACACAGGGAACCGCTACGAGCAGTACTTC. As protein: CASSDTGNRYEQYF.